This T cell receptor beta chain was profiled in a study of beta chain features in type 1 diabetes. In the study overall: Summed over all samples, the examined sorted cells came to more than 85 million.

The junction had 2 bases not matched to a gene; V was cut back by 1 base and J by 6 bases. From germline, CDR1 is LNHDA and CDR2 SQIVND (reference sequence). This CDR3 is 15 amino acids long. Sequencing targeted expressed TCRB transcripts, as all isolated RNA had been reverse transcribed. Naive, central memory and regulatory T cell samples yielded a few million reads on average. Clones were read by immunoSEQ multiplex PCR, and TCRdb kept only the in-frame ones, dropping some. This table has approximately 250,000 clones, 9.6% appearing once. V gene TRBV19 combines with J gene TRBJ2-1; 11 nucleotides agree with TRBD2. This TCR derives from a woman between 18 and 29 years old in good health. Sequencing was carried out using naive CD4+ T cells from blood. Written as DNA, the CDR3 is TGTGCCAGTAGTATAGTAGCGGGAGGGCTCAATGAGCAGTTCTTC. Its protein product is CASSIVAGGLNEQFF.